This T cell receptor beta chain was observed in a study of spatial heterogeneity in lung cancer. Findings and limits, study-wide: The number of expanded tumor alpha and beta chains correlated with mutation number.

Regarding time point: sample taken at primary tumor resection. This clonotype has a count of ten or more. Its matching antigen is unknown. One entry per CDR3 protein, called by TCRdb with MiXCR from the 5' RACE reads. The sample comprises nearly 11,000 distinct CDR3 sequences, about 5% of which are singletons, and roughly 12% rests with the top ten. Germline loops: CDR1 MDHEN, CDR2 SYDVKM. The V and J ends lost 6 bases and 1 base, in that order; junction bases with no gene match: 18. This CDR3 region has 19 residues. This TCR was sampled from a male donor with early-stage non-small cell lung cancer. The rearrangement links TRBV28 to TRBJ2-7; 10 bases align to TRBD2. Material: lung tumor tissue, obtained at surgery. The CDR3, as DNA: TGTGCCAGCAGCAAAGGCCACAGAGCGGGAGGGGAACCTTCCTACGAGCAGTACTTC. This translates into CASSKGHRAGGEPSYEQYF.